This T cell receptor beta chain emerged from a study of blood T cell repertoires in COVID-19. Study-wide context: Sample material is recorded as cDNA or gDNA derived from T cells, B-cell-depleted T cells, or PBMCs.

Per the original data handling: From reference gene primer amplification, estimates of nucleated cell counts were derived. The repertoire was sequenced with immunoSEQ multiplex PCR; TCRdb's copy has only in-frame clones and lacks some. V and J calls and clone size come straight from that table; D and trimming were deduced from the DNA. The sample includes fewer than 35,000 clones, more than 85% of them seen just once. This clonotype originated in a woman aged 80 or older with active or convalescent COVID-19. Material: peripheral blood.

CDR3 protein: CASSRDIRSEKLFF. The CDR3 nucleotides are TGTGCCAGCAGCCGGGATATAAGGTCTGAAAAACTGTTTTTT. The chain joins TRBV5-6 to TRBJ1-4, with unresolved D. Trimming took 4 bases from V and 7 from J, leaving 14 bases between them. The germline CDR1 and CDR2 sequences are SGHDT and YYEEEE. The CDR3 is 14 residues long.